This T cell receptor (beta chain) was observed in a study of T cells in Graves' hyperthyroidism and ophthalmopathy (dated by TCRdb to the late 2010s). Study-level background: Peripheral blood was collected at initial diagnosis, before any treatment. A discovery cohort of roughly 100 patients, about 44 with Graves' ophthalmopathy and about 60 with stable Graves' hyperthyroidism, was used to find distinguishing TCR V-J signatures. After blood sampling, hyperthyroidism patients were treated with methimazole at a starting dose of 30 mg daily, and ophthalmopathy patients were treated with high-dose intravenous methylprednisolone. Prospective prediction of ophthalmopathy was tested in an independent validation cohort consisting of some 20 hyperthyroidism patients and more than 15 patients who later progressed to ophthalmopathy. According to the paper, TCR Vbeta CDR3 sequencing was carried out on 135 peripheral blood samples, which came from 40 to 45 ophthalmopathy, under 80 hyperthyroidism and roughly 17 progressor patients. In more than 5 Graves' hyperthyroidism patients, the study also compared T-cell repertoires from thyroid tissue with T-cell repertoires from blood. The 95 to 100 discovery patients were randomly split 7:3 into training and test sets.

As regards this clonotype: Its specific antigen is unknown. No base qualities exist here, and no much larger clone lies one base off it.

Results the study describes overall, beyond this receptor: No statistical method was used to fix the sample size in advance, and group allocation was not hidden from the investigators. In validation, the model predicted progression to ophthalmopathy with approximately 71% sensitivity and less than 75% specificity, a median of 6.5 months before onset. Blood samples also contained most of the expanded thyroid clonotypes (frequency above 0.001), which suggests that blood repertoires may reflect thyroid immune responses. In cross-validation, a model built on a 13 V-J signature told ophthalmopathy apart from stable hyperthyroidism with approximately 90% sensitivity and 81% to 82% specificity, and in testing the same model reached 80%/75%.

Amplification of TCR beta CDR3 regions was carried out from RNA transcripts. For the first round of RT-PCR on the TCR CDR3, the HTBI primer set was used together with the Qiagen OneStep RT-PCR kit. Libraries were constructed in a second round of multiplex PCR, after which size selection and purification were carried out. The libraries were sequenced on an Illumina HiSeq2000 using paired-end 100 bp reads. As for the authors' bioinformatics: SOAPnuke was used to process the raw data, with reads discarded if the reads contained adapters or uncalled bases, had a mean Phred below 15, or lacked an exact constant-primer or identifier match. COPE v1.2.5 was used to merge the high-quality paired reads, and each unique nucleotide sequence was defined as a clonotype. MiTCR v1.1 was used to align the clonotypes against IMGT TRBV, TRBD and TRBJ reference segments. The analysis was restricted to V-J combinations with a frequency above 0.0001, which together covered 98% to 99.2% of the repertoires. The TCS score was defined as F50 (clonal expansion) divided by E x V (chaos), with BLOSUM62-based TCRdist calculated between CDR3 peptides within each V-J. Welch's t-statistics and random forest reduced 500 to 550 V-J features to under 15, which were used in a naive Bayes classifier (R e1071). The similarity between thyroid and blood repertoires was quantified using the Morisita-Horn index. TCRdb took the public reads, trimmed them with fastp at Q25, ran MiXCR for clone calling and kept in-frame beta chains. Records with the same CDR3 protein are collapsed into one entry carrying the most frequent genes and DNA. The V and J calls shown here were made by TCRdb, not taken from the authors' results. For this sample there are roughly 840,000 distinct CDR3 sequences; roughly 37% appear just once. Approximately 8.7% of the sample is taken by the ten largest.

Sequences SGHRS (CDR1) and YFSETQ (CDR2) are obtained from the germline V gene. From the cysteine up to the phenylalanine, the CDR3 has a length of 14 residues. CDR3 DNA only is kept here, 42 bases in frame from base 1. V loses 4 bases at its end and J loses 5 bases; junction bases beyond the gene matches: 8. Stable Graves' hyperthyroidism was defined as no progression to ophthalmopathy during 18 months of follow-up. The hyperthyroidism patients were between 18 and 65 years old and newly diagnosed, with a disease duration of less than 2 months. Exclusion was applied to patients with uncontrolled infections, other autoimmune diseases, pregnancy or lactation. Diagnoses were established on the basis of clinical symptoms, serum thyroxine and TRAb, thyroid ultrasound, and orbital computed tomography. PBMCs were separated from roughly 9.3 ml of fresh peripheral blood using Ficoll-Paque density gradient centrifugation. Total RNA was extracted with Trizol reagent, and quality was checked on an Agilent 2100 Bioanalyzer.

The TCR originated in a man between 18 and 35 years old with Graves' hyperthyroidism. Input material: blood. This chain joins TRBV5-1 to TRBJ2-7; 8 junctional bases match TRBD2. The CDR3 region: CASSEPLAGHEQYF. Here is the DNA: TGCGCCAGCAGCGAGCCGCTAGCGGGCCACGAGCAGTACTTC.